The 25 T cell receptor beta chains listed next were all sequenced from one sample in a study of PD-1 blockade in classical Hodgkin lymphoma. Profiled with immunoSEQ multiplex PCR; TCRdb holds only in-frame clones, not every one. The profile shows some 62,000 clones, more than 70% of them singletons. Every patient relapsed after autologous stem cell transplantation, and brentuximab vedotin exposure varied. Specimen: peripheral blood mononuclear cells (PBMCs), collected at baseline. All receptors derive from a human donor with classical Hodgkin lymphoma.

The chain links TRBV30 to TRBJ1-2; D is possibly TRBD1 (5 bases). Trimming removed 0 bases at V and 0 bases at J, with 5 bases between. Per germline, CDR1 GTSNPN and CDR2 SVGIG (reference sequence). This CDR3 comprises 13 residues. CDR3 coding DNA: TGTGCCTGGAGTGTCAGGGCTAACTATGGCTACACCTTC. Protein product: CAWSVRANYGYTF.

This clone has only a few counts. The chain has TRBV4-1 and TRBJ1-2, with 9 bases that match TRBD1. The germline V gene encodes CDR1 MGHRA and CDR2 YSYEKL. Unmatched junction bases numbered 16, after V lost 0 bases and J lost 8 bases. The CDR3 length is 18 residues. CDR3 region: CASSQDIRPGTGLLGYTF. In DNA form, the CDR3 reads TGCGCCAGCAGCCAAGATATCCGCCCCGGGACAGGGTTATTGGGCTACACCTTC.

This sequence joins TRBV2 and TRBJ2-1, with D possibly TRBD2 on 6 matching bases. The germline gives CDR1 SNHLY, CDR2 FYNNEI. V was clipped by 4 bases and J by 5 bases, with 12 bases between them. This CDR3 is 14 amino acids long. DNA of the CDR3: TGTGCCAGCAGTGTTGATAGCGGAAACAATGAGCAGTTCTTC. Encoded protein: CASSVDSGNNEQFF.

The CDR3 DNA reads TGTGCCAGTAGTATAGTGCGCTCCTATAATTCACCCCTCCACTTT. Translation gives CASSIVRSYNSPLHF. The chain employs TRBV19 and TRBJ1-6, with no clear D. The V end lost 1 base, the J end lost 0 bases, and 4 bases lay between the germline ends. CDR3 length equals 15 residues. CDR1 LNHDA and CDR2 SQIVND come from the germline V gene (reference sequence).

V and J are TRBV5-6 and TRBJ2-7; D might be TRBD1 (6 bases). This CDR3 spans 13 amino acids. V was pared by 7 bases and J by 3 bases, with 14 bases between. Germline lookup yields CDR1 SGHDT and CDR2 YYEEEE. CDR3 sequence: CASQKGVRYEQYF. For the CDR3, the DNA is TGTGCCAGCCAAAAGGGGGTACGCTACGAGCAGTACTTC.

The genes are TRBV19 and TRBJ1-1, with D unclear. The germline V gene has CDR1 LNHDA and CDR2 SQIVND (reference sequence). The length of the CDR3 is 12 residues. V was clipped by 8 bases and J by 4 bases, with 11 bases between them. Here the CDR3 DNA reads TGTGCCAGTTACGCCGTTGGCACTGAAGCTTTCTTT. Its translation is CASYAVGTEAFF. Together with reference TRBV19 and TRBJ1-1, the CDR3 gives the full variable domain: DGGITQSPKYLFRKEGQNVTLSCEQNLNHDAMYWYRQDPGQGLRLIYYSQIVNDFQKGDIAEGYSVSREKKESFPLTVTSAQKNPTAFYLCASYAVGTEAFFGQGTRLTVV.

V and J are TRBV7-3 and TRBJ2-1; 11 bases are shared with TRBD1. The V segment lost 0 bases and the J segment 5 bases; nucleotides outside the gene matches: 6. The germline gives CDR1 SGHTA, CDR2 FQGTGA. The length of the CDR3 is 17 residues. Written as DNA, the CDR3 is TGTGCCAGCAGCTTAACAAGGACAGGGGGCAAGGACAATGAGCAGTTCTTC. This translates into CASSLTRTGGKDNEQFF.

This clone has only one observation. The chain recombines TRBV30 with TRBJ2-1; D remains unclear. This CDR3 spans 13 amino acids. The V gene's germline CDR1 is GTSNPN and CDR2 SVGIG (reference sequence). V shed 2 bases and J shed 10 bases, with 15 bases lying between them. The CDR3 region is CAWSYNVGREQFF. The CDR3 coding sequence is TGTGCCTGGAGTTATAATGTGGGCAGGGAGCAGTTCTTC.

The chain has TRBV6-5 and TRBJ2-1, with 11 positions matching TRBD1. In germline, CDR1 is MNHEY, CDR2 SVGAGI. The CDR3 sequence is 16 residues long. The V gene end was trimmed by 0 bases and the J gene end by 9 bases; junction bases not matched to a gene: 7. The CDR3 protein is CASSYSGQGASGEQFF. CDR3 sequence (DNA): TGTGCCAGCAGTTACTCCGGACAGGGGGCATCCGGTGAGCAGTTCTTC.

The chain has TRBV29-1 and TRBJ2-3, with a weak D call TRBD1 (5 bases). With 7 bases removed from V and 3 bases from J, the gap between germline ends came to 17 bases. Germline V CDR1 and CDR2: SQVTM, ANQGSEA. The CDR3 extends over 14 amino acids. The CDR3 loop is CSGQGNLGTDTQYF. DNA of the CDR3: TGCAGCGGCCAGGGAAATCTTGGGACAGATACGCAGTATTTT.

This chain links TRBV6-5 with TRBJ2-7; D is unclear. V lost 2 bases and J 3 bases, leaving 11 bases between the germline ends. The germline CDR1 and CDR2 sequences are MNHEY and SVGAGI. The length of the CDR3 is 14 residues. The DNA of the CDR3 is TGTGCCAGCAGTTACCCGACCGGCGTCTACGAGCAGTACTTC. Translating gives CASSYPTGVYEQYF.

The rearrangement links TRBV4-2 to TRBJ1-1; perhaps TRBD1 as D (6 bases). Trimming took 1 base from V and 2 from J, leaving 17 bases between them. This CDR3 region has 17 residues. The germline CDR1 and CDR2 sequences are LGHNA and YNFKEQ. CDR3 in amino acids: CASSQGGVRTVNTEAFF. CDR3 in DNA: TGTGCCAGCAGCCAAGGGGGGGTTAGGACAGTTAACACTGAAGCTTTCTTT.

The rearrangement uses TRBV5-1 and TRBJ2-1; the D gene is possibly TRBD1 (6 bases). V was pared by 6 bases and J by 7 bases, with 17 bases between. This CDR3 spans 14 amino acids. Germline V lookup: CDR1 SGHRS, CDR2 YFSETQ. Here the CDR3 DNA reads TGCGCCAGCACAGAAGGGACATACATAAATGAGCAGTTCTTC. Amino acids: CASTEGTYINEQFF.

The chain has TRBV7-2 and TRBJ2-7; TRBD2 might be the D (5 bases). There are 15 residues in the CDR3. The germline V gene encodes CDR1 SGHTA and CDR2 FQGNSA. V lost 1 base and J lost 3, with 13 bases in between. The CDR3 is CASSLGSPRDYEQYF. CDR3 sequence (DNA): TGTGCCAGCAGCTTAGGTTCCCCACGGGACTACGAGCAGTACTTC.

The V and J genes are TRBV11-2 and TRBJ2-5; D tentatively reads TRBD1 or TRBD2 (5 bases each). The CDR3 totals 14 residues. The germline V and J ends were trimmed by 6 bases and 4 bases, with 15 bases remaining between them. Germline CDR1 is SGHAT and CDR2 is FQNNGV. CDR3 sequence (DNA): TGTGCCAGCAGACACCTCGGGGCAGTAGAGACCCAGTACTTC. As protein: CASRHLGAVETQYF.

The rearrangement uses TRBV2 and TRBJ1-6; 11 bases line up with TRBD1. This CDR3 is built from 17 residues. Losses at the gene ends were 8 bases for V and 6 bases for J; bases not matched to a gene: 12. Germline V gene lookup returns CDR1 SNHLY and CDR2 FYNNEI. Written as DNA, the CDR3 is TGTGCCAGCTCTCCAGAGGGACAGGGGGTACGTAATTCACCCCTCCACTTT. Protein: CASSPEGQGVRNSPLHF.

The V and J genes are TRBV11-2 and TRBJ2-3; 13 bases line up with TRBD2. Unmatched junction bases numbered 8, after V lost 6 bases and J lost 8 bases. CDR3 length equals 15 residues. CDR1 and CDR2 (germline): SGHAT, FQNNGV. The CDR3 loop is CASRKLAGGPGTQYF. CDR3 sequence (DNA): TGTGCCAGCAGAAAACTAGCGGGGGGGCCGGGTACGCAGTATTTT.

The count of this clone is one. CDR3 nucleotides: TGTGCCAGCAGTTACTCGATAGACGGGGCGCAGTATTTT. This encodes CASSYSIDGAQYF. V and J are TRBV6-5 and TRBJ2-3; D might be TRBD2 (5 bases). The length of the CDR3 is 13 residues. V was trimmed by 0 bases and J by 10 bases, leaving 11 bases between them. Germline V gene lookup returns CDR1 MNHEY and CDR2 SVGAGI.

The chain joins TRBV10-3 to TRBJ2-5; no definite D call. The CDR3 consists of 13 residues. The germline V and J ends were trimmed by 4 bases and 2 bases, with 8 bases remaining between them. Per germline, CDR1 ENHRY and CDR2 SYGVKD. In nucleotides, the CDR3 is TGTGCCATCAGTGTAGCCCAACAAGAGACCCAGTACTTC. It specifies CAISVAQQETQYF.

For this clone: A junction end diverges from the germline sequence, so it may reflect a read error. The chain recombines TRBV7-9 with TRBJ1-5; weak D call: TRBD1 (5 bases). The CDR3 sequence is 12 residues long. The germline gives CDR1 SEHNR, CDR2 FQNEAQ (reference sequence). The CDR3 is CASSVDTQAQHF. The CDR3 region has the DNA TGTGCCAGCAGTGTGGACACTCAGGCCCAGCATTTT.

The chain has TRBV6-6 and TRBJ1-1; 7 nucleotides line up with TRBD1. Germline CDR1 and CDR2: MNHNY and SVGAGI (reference sequence). V dropped 8 bases and J dropped 2; count of bases not matched to a gene: 8. The CDR3 is 14 amino acids. CDR3 DNA sequence: TGTGCCAGCTGGGGACGGGACAGAAACACTGAAGCTTTCTTT. This gives the protein CASWGRDRNTEAFF.

This sequence joins TRBV15 and TRBJ1-5; D is uncertain. The V gene's germline CDR1 is LNHNV and CDR2 YYDKDF (reference sequence). This CDR3 is 13 amino acids long. Trimming took 3 bases from V and 1 from J, leaving 4 bases between them. CDR3: CATSRGSNQPQHF. The CDR3, as DNA: TGTGCCACCAGCAGGGGAAGCAATCAGCCCCAGCATTTT.

V usage is TRBV2 and J usage is TRBJ2-5; D is possibly TRBD1 (5 bases). Germline loops: CDR1 SNHLY, CDR2 FYNNEI. Trimming took 9 bases from V and 2 from J, leaving 10 bases between them. The CDR3 sequence is 12 residues long. In nucleotides, the CDR3 is TGTGCCAGTGAGACAGTTCAAGAGACCCAGTACTTC. It is translated as CASETVQETQYF.

The genes are TRBV19 and TRBJ2-3, with 16 positions matching TRBD2. J was trimmed by 5 bases and V by 5 bases; bases with no gene match: 7. Germline V gene data show CDR1 as LNHDA and CDR2 as SQIVND (reference sequence). The CDR3 extends over 17 amino acids. The CDR3 bases are TGTGCCAGTAGTGGCGGGACTAGCGGGGGGGCCGGAGATACGCAGTATTTT. Encoded protein: CASSGGTSGGAGDTQYF. The whole variable domain, filled in from reference TRBV19 and TRBJ2-3, reads DGGITQSPKYLFRKEGQNVTLSCEQNLNHDAMYWYRQDPGQGLRLIYYSQIVNDFQKGDIAEGYSVSREKKESFPLTVTSAQKNPTAFYLCASSGGTSGGAGDTQYFGPGTRLTVL.

CDR3 amino acids: CASRALRSPLHF. Written as DNA, the CDR3 is TGTGCCAGCAGGGCATTACGGTCACCCCTCCACTTT. The chain recombines TRBV9 with TRBJ1-6; D gene ambiguous. The germline CDR1 and CDR2 sequences are SGDLS and YYNGEE. The CDR3 is made up of 12 amino acids. The V end was cut by 5 bases, the J end by 10 bases, with 10 bases between.